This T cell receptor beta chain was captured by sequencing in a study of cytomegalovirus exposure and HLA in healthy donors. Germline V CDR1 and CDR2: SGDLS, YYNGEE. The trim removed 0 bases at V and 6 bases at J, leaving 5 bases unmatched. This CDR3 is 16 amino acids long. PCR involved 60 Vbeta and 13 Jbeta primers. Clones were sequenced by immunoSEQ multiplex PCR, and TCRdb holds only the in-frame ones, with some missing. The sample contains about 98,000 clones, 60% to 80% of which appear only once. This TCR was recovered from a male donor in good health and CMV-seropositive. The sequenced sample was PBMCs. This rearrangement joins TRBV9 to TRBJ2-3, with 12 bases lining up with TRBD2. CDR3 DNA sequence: TGTGCCAGCAGCGTAGGACTAGCGGGAGTCGGGGATACGCAGTATTTT. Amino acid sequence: CASSVGLAGVGDTQYF.